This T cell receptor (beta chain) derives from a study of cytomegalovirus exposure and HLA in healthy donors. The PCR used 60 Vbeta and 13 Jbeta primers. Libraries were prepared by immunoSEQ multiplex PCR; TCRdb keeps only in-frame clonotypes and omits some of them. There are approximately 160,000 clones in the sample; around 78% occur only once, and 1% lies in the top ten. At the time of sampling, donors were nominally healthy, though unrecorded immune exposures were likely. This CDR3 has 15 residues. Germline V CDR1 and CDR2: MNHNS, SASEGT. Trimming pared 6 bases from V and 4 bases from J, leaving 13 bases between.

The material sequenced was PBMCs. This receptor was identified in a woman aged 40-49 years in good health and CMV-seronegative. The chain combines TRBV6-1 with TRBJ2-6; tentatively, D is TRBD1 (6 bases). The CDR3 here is CASSNRESGANVLTF. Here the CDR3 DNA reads TGTGCCAGCAGCAACAGGGAATCCGGGGCCAACGTCCTGACTTTC.